A selection of T cell receptor beta chains follows, all from one sample in a study of human T cells and chemical hapten exposure. Using its own MiXCR run on the RACE reads, TCRdb lists one record per CDR3 protein. The top ten hold 15% of the sample, which has 42,000 or so distinct CDR3 sequences, around 9.3% seen once. This material consisted of whole blood, taken in connection with sensitization to the hapten diphenylcyclopropenone (DPC). These receptors all come from a woman between 35 and 50 years old with alopecia areata. Some clones in this sample may be carry-over from other donors' samples. CDR3s include the opening cysteine and the closing phenylalanine or tryptophan. The order of the fields is clone size, J gene, V gene, D gene, CDR3 protein, CDR3 DNA. The D gene is left open where the match is weak. Clone size is not always given. Where it is, it says once, few, many or a class for expanded clones.

few | TRBJ1-1 | TRBV4-1 | - | CASSQDGSRAANTEAFF | TGCGCCAGCAGCCAAGATGGGAGTCGCGCAGCCAACACTGAAGCTTTCTTT
few | TRBJ1-1 | TRBV20-1 | - | CSARDFGGTNTEAFF | TGCAGTGCTAGAGATTTCGGGGGCACGAACACTGAAGCTTTCTTT
many | TRBJ2-5 | TRBV15 | - | CATSGQQGGYQETQYF | TGTGCCACCAGCGGCCAACAGGGAGGGTACCAAGAGACCCAGTACTTC
many | TRBJ2-2 | TRBV6-2/TRBV6-3 | - | CASSRAGESGELFF | TGTGCCAGCAGTCGAGCAGGGGAATCGGGGGAGCTGTTTTTT
few | TRBJ2-1 | TRBV12-3/TRBV12-4 | TRBD2 | CASSPRLAGGRYYNEQFF | TGTGCCAGCAGTCCGAGACTAGCGGGGGGGCGATACTACAATGAGCAGTTCTTC
many | TRBJ1-2 | TRBV6-5 | TRBD1 | CASSYFPGGRDYGYTF | TGTGCCAGCAGTTACTTTCCAGGGGGCCGCGACTATGGCTACACCTTC
many | TRBJ2-2 | TRBV6-2/TRBV6-3 | TRBD1 | CASIDRGPGGELFF | TGTGCCAGCATCGACAGGGGGCCGGGCGGGGAGCTGTTTTTT
many | TRBJ2-1 | TRBV7-3 | TRBD2 | CASSLQSAGNEQFF | TGTGCCAGCAGCTTACAGTCAGCGGGGAATGAGCAGTTCTTC
few | TRBJ2-3 | TRBV3-1 | TRBD2 | CASSHFSSGARTDTQYF | TGTGCCAGCAGCCACTTCTCGAGCGGGGCCCGCACAGATACGCAGTATTTT
many | TRBJ2-7 | TRBV20-1 | - | CSAPGHSEPYEQYF | TGCAGTGCGCCGGGACACTCCGAACCTTACGAGCAGTACTTC
few | TRBJ2-3 | TRBV20-1 | TRBD2 | CSPSAGGGGLSTDTQYF | TGCAGTCCCTCAGCTGGTGGCGGGGGGCTAAGCACAGATACGCAGTATTTT
- | TRBJ1-3 | TRBV29-1 | - | CSVEEGSAGNTIYF | TGCAGCGTTGAAGAGGGATCGGCTGGAAACACCATATATTTT
many | TRBJ2-5 | TRBV6-5 | - | CASSDSYGETQYF | TGTGCCAGCAGTGACTCCTACGGGGAGACCCAGTACTTC